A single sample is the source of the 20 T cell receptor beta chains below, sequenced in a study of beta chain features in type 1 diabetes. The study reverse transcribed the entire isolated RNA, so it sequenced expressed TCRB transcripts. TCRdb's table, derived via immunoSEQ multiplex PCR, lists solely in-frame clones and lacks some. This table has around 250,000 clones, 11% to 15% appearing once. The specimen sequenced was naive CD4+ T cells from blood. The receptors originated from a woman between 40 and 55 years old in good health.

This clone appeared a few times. In DNA, the CDR3 is TGTGCCAGTAGTAGGGACAGTATCTACGAGCAGTACTTC. Its protein product is CASSRDSIYEQYF. The chain links TRBV19 to TRBJ2-7, with 7 bases that match TRBD1. Germline V CDR1 and CDR2: LNHDA, SQIVND (reference sequence). CDR3 length: 13 amino acids. V was pared by 4 bases and J by 3 bases, with 3 bases of the junction left unmatched.

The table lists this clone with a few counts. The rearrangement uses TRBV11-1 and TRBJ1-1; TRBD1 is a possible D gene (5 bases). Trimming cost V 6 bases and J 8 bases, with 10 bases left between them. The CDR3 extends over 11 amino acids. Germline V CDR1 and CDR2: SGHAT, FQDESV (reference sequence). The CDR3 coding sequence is TGTGCCAGCAGACGGGGGGGAGAAGCTTTCTTT. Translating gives CASRRGGEAFF.

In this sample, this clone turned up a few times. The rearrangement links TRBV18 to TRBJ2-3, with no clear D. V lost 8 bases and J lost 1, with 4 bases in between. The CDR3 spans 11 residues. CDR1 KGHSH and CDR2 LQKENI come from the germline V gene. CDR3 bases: TGTGCCAGCGAGGGCACAGATACGCAGTATTTT. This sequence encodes CASEGTDTQYF.

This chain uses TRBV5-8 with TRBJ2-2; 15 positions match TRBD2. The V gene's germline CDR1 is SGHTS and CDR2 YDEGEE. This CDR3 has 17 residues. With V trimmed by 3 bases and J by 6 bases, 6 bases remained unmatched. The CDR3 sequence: CASSSTRTSGGAGELFF. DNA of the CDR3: TGTGCCAGCAGCTCGACCCGGACTAGCGGGGGGGCCGGGGAGCTGTTTTTT.

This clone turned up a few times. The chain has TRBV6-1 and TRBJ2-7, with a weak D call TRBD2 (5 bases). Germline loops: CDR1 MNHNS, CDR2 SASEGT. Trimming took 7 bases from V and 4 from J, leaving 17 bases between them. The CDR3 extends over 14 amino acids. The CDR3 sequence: CASTEGRSAYEQYF. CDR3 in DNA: TGTGCCAGCACTGAGGGCCGGTCGGCGTACGAGCAGTACTTC.

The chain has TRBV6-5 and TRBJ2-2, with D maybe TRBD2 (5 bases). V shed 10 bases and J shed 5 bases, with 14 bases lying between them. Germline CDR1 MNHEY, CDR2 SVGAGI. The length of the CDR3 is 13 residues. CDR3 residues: CAIGVDSTGELFF. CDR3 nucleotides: TGTGCCATCGGGGTGGACTCGACCGGGGAGCTGTTTTTT.

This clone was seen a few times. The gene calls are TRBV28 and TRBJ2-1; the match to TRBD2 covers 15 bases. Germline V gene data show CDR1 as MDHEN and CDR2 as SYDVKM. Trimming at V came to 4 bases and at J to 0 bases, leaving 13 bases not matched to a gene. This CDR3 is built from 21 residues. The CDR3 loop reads CASSSTGTSGGPFSSYNEQFF. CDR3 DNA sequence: TGTGCCAGCAGTTCTACCGGGACTAGCGGGGGGCCTTTCAGCTCCTACAATGAGCAGTTCTTC.

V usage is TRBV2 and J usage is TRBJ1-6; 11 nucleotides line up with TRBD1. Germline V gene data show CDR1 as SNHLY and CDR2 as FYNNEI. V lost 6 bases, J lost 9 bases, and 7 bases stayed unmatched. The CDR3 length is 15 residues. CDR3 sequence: CASRFTGTGGSPLHF. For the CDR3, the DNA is TGTGCCAGCAGATTTACCGGGACAGGGGGTTCACCCCTCCACTTT.

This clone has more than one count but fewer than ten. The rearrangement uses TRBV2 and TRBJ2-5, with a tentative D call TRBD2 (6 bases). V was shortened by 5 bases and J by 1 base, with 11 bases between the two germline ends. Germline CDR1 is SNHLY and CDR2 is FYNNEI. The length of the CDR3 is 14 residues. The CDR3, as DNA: TGTGCCAGCAGTACGGGACTCTCCCAAGAGACCCAGTACTTC. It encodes CASSTGLSQETQYF.

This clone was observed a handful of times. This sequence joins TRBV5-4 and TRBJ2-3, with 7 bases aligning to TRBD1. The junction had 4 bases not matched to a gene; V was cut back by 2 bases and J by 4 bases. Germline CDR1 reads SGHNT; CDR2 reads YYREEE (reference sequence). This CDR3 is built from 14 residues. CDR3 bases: TGTGCCAGCAGCTTTGACAGGGCCGCAGATACGCAGTATTTT. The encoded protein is CASSFDRAADTQYF.

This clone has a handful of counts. CDR3 coding DNA: TGTGCCACCAGCAGAGCGGGCCAGGGGGCCAACGAGCAGTACTTC. Its protein product is CATSRAGQGANEQYF. This chain connects TRBV15 to TRBJ2-7; 8 bases align to TRBD1. The V segment lost 1 base and the J segment 5 bases; nucleotides outside the gene matches: 7. CDR1 and CDR2 from the germline V gene are LNHNV and YYDKDF (reference sequence). This CDR3 comprises 15 residues.

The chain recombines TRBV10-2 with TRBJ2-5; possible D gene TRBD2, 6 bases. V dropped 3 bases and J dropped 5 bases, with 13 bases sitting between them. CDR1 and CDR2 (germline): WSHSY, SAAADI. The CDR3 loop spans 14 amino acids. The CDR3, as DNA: TGCGCCAGCAGTGATGTGCGGGGTGGGGAGACCCAGTACTTC. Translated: CASSDVRGGETQYF.

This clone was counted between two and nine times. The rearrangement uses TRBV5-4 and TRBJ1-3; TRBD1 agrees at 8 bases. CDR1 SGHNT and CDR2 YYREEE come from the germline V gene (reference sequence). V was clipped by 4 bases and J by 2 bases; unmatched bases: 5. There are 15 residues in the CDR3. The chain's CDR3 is CASSLRTGTGNTIYF. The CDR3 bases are TGTGCCAGCAGCCTGCGGACAGGGACTGGAAACACCATATATTTT.

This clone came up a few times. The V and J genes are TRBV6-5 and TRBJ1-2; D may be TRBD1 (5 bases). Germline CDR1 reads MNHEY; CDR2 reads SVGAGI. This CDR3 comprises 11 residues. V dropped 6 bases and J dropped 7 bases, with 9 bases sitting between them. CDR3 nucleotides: TGTGCCAGCAGGGGGGGGGTTGGCTACACCTTC. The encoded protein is CASRGGVGYTF.

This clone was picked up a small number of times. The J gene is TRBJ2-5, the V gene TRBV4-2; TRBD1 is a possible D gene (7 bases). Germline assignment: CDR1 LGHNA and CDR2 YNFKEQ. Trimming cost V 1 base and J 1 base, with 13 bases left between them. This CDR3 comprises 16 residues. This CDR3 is CASSQAPQGGQETQYF. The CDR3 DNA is TGTGCCAGCAGCCAAGCACCTCAGGGGGGCCAAGAGACCCAGTACTTC.

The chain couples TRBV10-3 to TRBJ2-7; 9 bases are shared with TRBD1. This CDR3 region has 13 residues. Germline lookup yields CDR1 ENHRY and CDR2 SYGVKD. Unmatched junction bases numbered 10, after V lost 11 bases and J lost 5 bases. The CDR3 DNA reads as TGTGCCCAATCCCGGGACAGGGACCACGAGCAGTACTTC. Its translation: CAQSRDRDHEQYF.

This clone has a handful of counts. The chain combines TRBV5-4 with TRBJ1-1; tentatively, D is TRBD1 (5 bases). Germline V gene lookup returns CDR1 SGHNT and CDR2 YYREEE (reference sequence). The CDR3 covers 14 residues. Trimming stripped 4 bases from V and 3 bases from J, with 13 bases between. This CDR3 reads CASSQGQGYTEAFF. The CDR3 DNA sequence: TGTGCCAGCAGCCAGGGCCAGGGTTACACTGAAGCTTTCTTT.

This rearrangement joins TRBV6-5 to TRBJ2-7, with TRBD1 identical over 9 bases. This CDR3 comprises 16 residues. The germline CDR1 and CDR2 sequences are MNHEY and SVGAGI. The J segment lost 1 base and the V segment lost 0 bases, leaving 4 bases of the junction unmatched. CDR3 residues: CASSYSGQGSSYEQYF. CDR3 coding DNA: TGTGCCAGCAGTTACTCCGGACAGGGGAGTTCCTACGAGCAGTACTTC.

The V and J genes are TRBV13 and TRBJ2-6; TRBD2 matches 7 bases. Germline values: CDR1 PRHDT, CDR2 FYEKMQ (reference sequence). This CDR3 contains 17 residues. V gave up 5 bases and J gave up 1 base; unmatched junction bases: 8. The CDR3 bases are TGTGCCAGCAGCCTAAGGTTGGGGGGGTCTGGGGCCAACGTCCTGACTTTC. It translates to CASSLRLGGSGANVLTF.

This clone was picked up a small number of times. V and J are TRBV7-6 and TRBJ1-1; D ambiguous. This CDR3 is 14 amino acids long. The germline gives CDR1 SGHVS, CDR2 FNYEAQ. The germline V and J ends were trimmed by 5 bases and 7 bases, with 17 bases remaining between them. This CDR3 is CASSRNDKVFEAFF. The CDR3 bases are TGTGCCAGCAGCCGAAACGACAAGGTCTTTGAAGCTTTCTTT.